A single sample is the source of the 16 T cell receptor beta chains below, sequenced in a study of lymphopenia after photon versus proton radiotherapy. Method: immunoSEQ multiplex PCR; TCRdb's copy keeps in-frame clones and lacks some. Here the sample spans 35,000 to 45,000 clones, approximately 83% being singletons. The starting material was peripheral blood, obtained from a patient treated with proton-based radiotherapy. The receptors here all came from a woman aged 65 to 85 with pancreatic cancer.

The chain combines TRBV11-2 with TRBJ1-2; TRBD1 matches at 7 bases. The germline V gene has CDR1 SGHAT and CDR2 FQNNGV. Germline trimming cut 3 bases from V and 4 bases from J; bases unmatched to any gene: 8. The CDR3 spans 15 residues. The chain's CDR3 is CASSLTRTGTYGYTF. CDR3 nucleotides: TGTGCCAGCAGCTTGACCCGGACAGGCACCTATGGCTACACCTTC.

This clone was observed a single time. The chain has TRBV19 and TRBJ1-5; 7 bases agree with TRBD1. CDR3 length: 14 residues. J gave up 3 bases and V 9 bases, and 8 bases lay outside the gene matches. Germline CDR1 is LNHDA and CDR2 is SQIVND (reference sequence). CDR3 nucleotides: TGTGCCAGCCGGACAGGTTTTAACAATCAGCCCCAGCATTTT. This sequence encodes CASRTGFNNQPQHF.

The chain combines TRBV5-6 with TRBJ2-1; no reliable D call. The CDR3 is 11 amino acids. V was clipped by 3 bases and J by 4 bases, with 2 bases between them. Germline CDR1 reads SGHDT; CDR2 reads YYEEEE. CDR3 sequence reads: CASSSYNEQFF. The CDR3 DNA reads TGTGCCAGCAGCTCTTACAATGAGCAGTTCTTC.

The CDR3 loop is CASSSPGQGSYEQYF. The CDR3 DNA sequence: TGTGCCAGCAGTTCCCCGGGACAGGGTTCCTACGAGCAGTACTTC. The chain couples TRBV27 to TRBJ2-7; 9 bases match TRBD1. V gave up 4 bases and J gave up 1 base; unmatched junction bases: 5. Germline V lookup: CDR1 MNHEY, CDR2 SMNVEV (reference sequence). The CDR3 length is 15 residues.

This chain links TRBV2 with TRBJ1-2; the D gene is possibly TRBD1 (6 bases). The germline CDR1 and CDR2 sequences are SNHLY and FYNNEI. The V end lost 6 bases, the J end lost 2 bases, and 13 bases lay between the germline ends. The length of the CDR3 is 14 residues. In nucleotides, the CDR3 is TGTGCCAGCAGCATTAAGGACAGAAACTATGGCTACACCTTC. Amino acids: CASSIKDRNYGYTF.

The chain recombines TRBV6-5 with TRBJ2-3; 7 bases line up with TRBD1. J gave up 0 bases and V 6 bases, and 6 bases lay outside the gene matches. This CDR3 has 15 amino acids. Germline assignment: CDR1 MNHEY and CDR2 SVGAGI. The CDR3 is CASRAGTESTDTQYF. CDR3 bases: TGTGCCAGCAGAGCCGGGACAGAGAGCACAGATACGCAGTATTTT.

This clone was counted ten times or more. The genes are TRBV5-4 and TRBJ1-2; D unresolved. V dropped 4 bases and J dropped 8 bases, with 21 bases sitting between them. This CDR3 is built from 15 residues. Germline V gene data show CDR1 as SGHNT and CDR2 as YYREEE (reference sequence). The chain's CDR3 is CASSVSQDDSGGYTF. CDR3 nucleotides: TGTGCCAGCAGCGTAAGTCAGGACGACTCGGGAGGCTACACCTTC.

CDR3 nucleotides: TGTGCCAGCAGTTTTAATTCGGGTTCCACAGATACGCAGTATTTT. Its translation is CASSFNSGSTDTQYF. This chain links TRBV28 with TRBJ2-3; D not resolved. The germline CDR1 and CDR2 sequences are MDHEN and SYDVKM. The CDR3 is 15 amino acids. Trimming cost V 3 bases and J 2 bases, with 12 bases left between them.

The J gene is TRBJ2-1, the V gene TRBV6-4, with D possibly being TRBD2 (6 bases). The CDR3 runs to 15 residues. V lost 2 bases to trimming and J lost 4 bases, with 12 bases between them. Per the germline V gene, CDR1 is MRHNA and CDR2 is SNTAGT. The CDR3 DNA is TGTGCCAGCAGTGACGGGGCGGGGAGGTACAATGAGCAGTTCTTC. Translated: CASSDGAGRYNEQFF.

The rearrangement joins TRBV15 to TRBJ2-1; TRBD2 matches 12 bases. The CDR3 is made up of 15 amino acids. The V and J ends lost 6 bases and 0 bases, in that order; junction bases with no gene match: 0. Germline lookup yields CDR1 LNHNV and CDR2 YYDKDF (reference sequence). CDR3 sequence reads: CATRTSGSSYNEQFF. The CDR3 region has the DNA TGTGCCACCAGGACTAGCGGGAGCTCCTACAATGAGCAGTTCTTC.

This clone showed up just a few times. The chain combines TRBV2 with TRBJ2-1; 13 nucleotides match TRBD2. This CDR3 has 14 residues. Trimming removed 7 bases from V and 9 bases from J; junction bases left unmatched: 6. Germline assignment: CDR1 SNHLY and CDR2 FYNNEI. The CDR3 coding sequence is TGTGCCAGCACTCTAGGACTAGCGGGAGTTGAGCAGTTCTTC. Its translation: CASTLGLAGVEQFF. The complete variable domain, with remaining parts taken from reference TRBV2 and TRBJ2-1, reads EPEVTQTPSHQVTQMGQEVILRCVPISNHLYFYWYRQILGQKVEFLVSFYNNEISEKSEIFDDQFSVERPDGSNFTLKIRSTKLEDSAMYFCASTLGLAGVEQFFGPGTRLTVL.

The genes are TRBV9 and TRBJ1-2, with 10 bases identical to TRBD1. The germline CDR1 and CDR2 sequences are SGDLS and YYNGEE. This CDR3 spans 15 amino acids. V lost 4 bases and J lost 8; bases outside the gene matches: 11. The CDR3 is CASSLTGTGVGGYTF. The CDR3 bases are TGTGCCAGCAGCCTTACCGGGACAGGGGTCGGGGGCTACACCTTC. Filled out from reference TRBV9 and TRBJ1-2, the complete variable domain reads DSGVTQTPKHLITATGQRVTLRCSPRSGDLSVYWYQQSLDQGLQFLIQYYNGEERAKGNILERFSAQQFPDLHSELNLSSLELGDSALYFCASSLTGTGVGGYTFGSGTRLTVV.

The chain links TRBV5-4 to TRBJ2-3, with 7 nucleotides matching TRBD2. V lost 2 bases, J lost 5 bases, and 2 bases stayed unmatched. This CDR3 has 13 residues. Looked up from germline, CDR1 is SGHNT and CDR2 is YYREEE (reference sequence). CDR3 coding DNA: TGTGCCAGCAGCTTACCTAGCGGAGATACGCAGTATTTT. Translation: CASSLPSGDTQYF.

The chain links TRBV4-1 to TRBJ2-1; D not resolved. Germline V CDR1 and CDR2: MGHRA, YSYEKL. V was trimmed by 0 bases and J by 2 bases, leaving 23 bases between them. The CDR3 is made up of 20 amino acids. CDR3 residues: CASSQERIGAPRSAYNEQFF. The CDR3 nucleotides are TGCGCCAGCAGCCAAGAGCGCATTGGAGCCCCCCGTTCGGCCTACAATGAGCAGTTCTTC.

This chain uses TRBV5-1 with TRBJ2-7; 7 positions match TRBD1. Trimming cost V 4 bases and J 2 bases; bases outside gene matches: 3. This CDR3 comprises 13 residues. Looked up from germline, CDR1 is SGHRS and CDR2 is YFSETQ. CDR3 bases: TGCGCCAGCAGCGAGACAGGGCCCTACGAGCAGTACTTC. This gives the protein CASSETGPYEQYF.

The chain carries TRBV7-3 and TRBJ2-5; TRBD2 aligns across 8 bases. This CDR3 has 17 residues. Germline V gene sequence: CDR1 SGHTA, CDR2 FQGTGA. J lost 3 bases, V lost 3 bases, and 12 bases had no gene match. The DNA for the CDR3 is TGTGCCAGCAGCTTCCAGACTAGCGCTAGTGGGAAAGAGACCCAGTACTTC. Translating it yields CASSFQTSASGKETQYF. The entire variable domain, with the rest obtained from reference TRBV7-3 and TRBJ2-5, is as follows: GAGVSQTPSNKVTEKGKYVELRCDPISGHTALYWYRQSLGQGPEFLIYFQGTGAADDSGLPNDRFFAVRPEGSVSTLKIQRTERGDSAVYLCASSFQTSASGKETQYFGPGTRLLVL.